This T cell receptor (beta chain) was sequenced in a study of beta chain features in type 1 diabetes listed by TCRdb under 2018. Regarding the study in general: Patients and healthy donors did not differ in mean age, gender distribution, total cell number or subset yield. A total of 85 million to 140 million sorted cells were examined across all samples, and a strong correlation was observed between cell number per subset and RNA yield. In the study, TCRB repertoires of sorted circulating CD4+ T cell subsets from recently diagnosed type 1 diabetes patients were compared with those of matched healthy donors. Whereas all 30 or so donors provided naive and central memory subsets, regulatory and stem cell-like memory subsets were isolated from just 8 patients and about 8 healthy donors. Points the paper makes about the study in general: Naive, central memory and regulatory TCRB repertoires appeared more similar among patients than among healthy donors. Because small numbers of individuals were included in the HLA sub-analyses, any influence of HLA type on TCRB rearrangement was left unresolved. Fewer insertions and more nucleotide deletions at VDJ recombination sites were observed in patients with type 1 diabetes, implying thymic rearrangement abnormalities. A moderate but significant shortening of TCRB CDR3 length was observed in type 1 diabetes patients in all four CD4+ subsets. Because cDNA was sequenced instead of genomic DNA, activated cells with high expression could be over-represented, although the groups did not differ in activation or CD3 levels. Shorter templates might be favored by PCR, yet because patient and control samples were amplified and corrected together, any such skew would affect both groups equally.

Each donor gave one peripheral blood draw, averaging approximately 120 mL, which was collected into heparinised tubes. A BD FACSAria II and a panel including CD45RO, CCR7, CD25, CD127, CD95 and CD27 were used to sort naive, central memory, regulatory and stem cell-like memory CD4+ T cells. Purity was above 95% for every sorted population. PBMCs were isolated right away by Lymphoprep density gradient centrifugation and were stained directly, without culture. So that batch effects would be minimized, each experiment stained and sorted samples in pairs, pairing one healthy donor with one patient. Its CDR3 holds 16 amino acids, cysteine through phenylalanine. Just CDR3 DNA is preserved here, 48 bases in frame from base 1. Trimming leaves V shorter by 3 bases and J shorter by 6 bases, with the junction holding 15 bases beyond the gene matches. CDR1 and CDR2, per the germline V gene, are SGDLS and YYNGEE.

The entire amount of isolated RNA was reverse transcribed using the High Capacity cDNA Reverse Transcription Kit, so the sequenced TCRB transcripts were expressed ones. Stem cell-like memory T cell samples underwent survey-depth immunoSEQ sequencing, averaging approximately 1 million total reads per sample. After sorted cells were lysed in RLT buffer, RNA was extracted with DNase-treated RNeasy Micro or Mini kits, with the choice depending on cell number. To prevent cross-contamination, every cell subset was processed on its own, while patient and healthy donor samples were processed together. The immunoSEQ multiplex PCR was used to amplify TCRB sequences from cDNA, yielding 87-bp fragments that span the CDR3 region. The amplicons were sequenced using the Illumina HiSeq platform. In the source study's methods: Synthetic template baselines were used to correct PCR bias computationally, reads within Hamming distance 2 were collapsed, and singletons that could not be merged were discarded. Reads were aligned against IMGT so that V, D and J genes, CDR3 length and insertions or deletions at six rearrangement sites could be assigned. Within each subset, clonotype counts were normalized to the number of sorted cells before true diversity and Gini coefficients were calculated with the tcR R package. Repertoire sharing was quantified using the overlap coefficient calculated on TCRB nucleotide sequences. The immuneACCESS repertoire file appears here via TCRdb, limited to in-frame rearrangements. These files lack a portion of the clones; in checked studies, under half of the deficit traces to unresolved V genes, and the cause of the others is not known. Clone size and the V and J calls come from that table; the DNA yielded D and trimming. This sample gives approximately 100,000 clones in total; less than 40% of them show up just once. The ten biggest clones cover 0.06% to 0.075% of the sample.

About this clone itself: Its antigen is currently not known. Base quality data are lacking; no much larger clone is found one base away.

The receptor was derived from a woman aged 18-35 years in good health. Rearrangement joined TRBV9 to TRBJ2-7; TRBD1 fits 7 bases in the junction. Material for sequencing was stem cell memory CD4+ T cells from blood. What the cell subset or site label conveys for this sample: stem cell-like memory CD4+ T cells. The encoded CDR3 is CASSAFRDSVSREQYF. In nucleotide form, the sequence is TGTGCCAGCAGCGCTTTCCGGGACAGCGTCTCTCGCGAGCAGTACTTC. Reference TRBV9 and TRBJ2-7 genes cover what lies past the CDR3, so the full variable domain is DSGVTQTPKHLITATGQRVTLRCSPRSGDLSVYWYQQSLDQGLQFLIQYYNGEERAKGNILERFSAQQFPDLHSELNLSSLELGDSALYFCASSAFRDSVSREQYFGPGTRLTVT.